This T cell receptor (beta chain) was sequenced for a study of post-analysis software for immune sequencing data. Study information: Recorded subtypes: relapsing-remitting, secondary progressive, progressive-relapsing; some patients unannotated.

This CDR3 has 19 residues. V gave up 2 bases and J gave up 0 bases, with 22 bases separating them. Germline V gene data show CDR1 as LNHDA and CDR2 as SQIVND (reference sequence). Prepared TCR beta cDNA libraries contained unique molecular identifiers. TCRdb reprocessed the PCR reads via MiXCR and lists one record per CDR3 protein. The sample holds 150,000 or so distinct CDR3 sequences, under 40% seen once. The sample was blood, taken after autologous hematopoietic stem cell transplantation. V is TRBV19 and J is TRBJ1-2; D might be TRBD1 (5 bases). This receptor was identified in a girl between 5 and 17 years old with multiple sclerosis. The CDR3 here is CASSILDSSFPRANYGYTF. The CDR3 DNA reads TGTGCCAGTAGTATACTTGACAGCTCCTTTCCGCGAGCTAACTATGGCTACACCTTC.